This T cell receptor (beta chain) was found in a study of shared clonotypes between healthy human individuals. Investigators divided CD4+ cells into CD45RA+ naive and CD45RA-negative memory subsets. Germline assignment: CDR1 MNHNS and CDR2 SASEGT. The CDR3 contains 14 residues. J lost 9 bases, V lost 4 bases, and 7 bases had no gene match. Sequencing was performed with immunoSEQ multiplex PCR; in TCRdb, only in-frame clones are kept and a portion is missing. The sample lists about 1.1 million clones; 77% were seen once. This receptor was identified in a man between 18 and 29 years old in good health. Some clones in this sample may be carry-over from other donors' samples. Sequencing was carried out using memory CD4+ T cells from PBMCs. Sample subset: CD45RA-negative fraction. This chain uses TRBV6-1 with TRBJ2-7, with 12 nucleotides matching TRBD1. The CDR3 region is CASSGPGQGARQYF. CDR3 nucleotides: TGTGCCAGCAGTGGCCCGGGACAGGGGGCCAGGCAGTACTTC.